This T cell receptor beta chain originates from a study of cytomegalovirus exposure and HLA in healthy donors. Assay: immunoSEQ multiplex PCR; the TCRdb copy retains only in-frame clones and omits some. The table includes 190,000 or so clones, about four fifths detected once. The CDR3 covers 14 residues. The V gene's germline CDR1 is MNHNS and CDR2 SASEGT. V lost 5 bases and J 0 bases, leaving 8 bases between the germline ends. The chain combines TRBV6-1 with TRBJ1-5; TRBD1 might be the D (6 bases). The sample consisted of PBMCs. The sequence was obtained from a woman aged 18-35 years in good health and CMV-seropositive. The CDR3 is CASSHRVSNQPQHF. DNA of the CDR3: TGTGCCAGCAGTCACAGGGTTAGCAATCAGCCCCAGCATTTT.